This T cell receptor (beta chain) was recovered during a study of T cell responses to AZD1222 COVID-19 vaccine. Study-level results: Only a handful of AZD1222 recipients were seropositive at baseline. Recipients of two AZD1222 doses showed rising Spike-specific TCR breadth and depth.

In regard to this clone: Its specificity is unknown.

Germline V gene data show CDR1 as SGDLS and CDR2 as YYNGEE. The CDR3 runs 15 residues. Germline trimming cut 3 bases from V and 5 bases from J; bases unmatched to any gene: 5. Data came from immunoSEQ multiplex PCR; TCRdb stores just in-frame clones and leaves some out. Of approximately 100,000 clones listed, roughly 87% are singletons. The receptor was derived from an adult in good health. J is TRBJ2-2 and V is TRBV9, with 9 bases aligning to TRBD2. This specimen was peripheral blood, taken on day 0 of AZD1222 vaccination. The CDR3 bases are TGTGCCAGCAGCGGACTAGCGGCCTTGACCGGGGAGCTGTTTTTT. The encoded protein is CASSGLAALTGELFF.